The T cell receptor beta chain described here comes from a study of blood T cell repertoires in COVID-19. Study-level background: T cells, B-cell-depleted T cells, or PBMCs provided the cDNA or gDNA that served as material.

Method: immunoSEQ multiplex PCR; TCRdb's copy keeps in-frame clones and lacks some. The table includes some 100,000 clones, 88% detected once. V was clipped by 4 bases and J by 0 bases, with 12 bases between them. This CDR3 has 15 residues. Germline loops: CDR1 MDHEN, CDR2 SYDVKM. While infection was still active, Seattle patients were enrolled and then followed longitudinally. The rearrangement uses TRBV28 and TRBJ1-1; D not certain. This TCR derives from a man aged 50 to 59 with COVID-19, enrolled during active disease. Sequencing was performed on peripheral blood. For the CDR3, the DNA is TGTGCCAGCAGTTCATACGGGGTTATGAACACTGAAGCTTTCTTT. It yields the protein CASSSYGVMNTEAFF.